These 9 T cell receptor beta chains were sequenced from one sample in a study of shared clonotypes between healthy human individuals. Assay used: immunoSEQ multiplex PCR; TCRdb lists only in-frame clones, some missing. The sample records hundreds of thousands of clones, around 78% being singletons. Source material: memory CD4+ T cells sorted from blood. The subset denotes: CD45RA-negative fraction. Every receptor here comes from a woman aged 25 to 39 in good health.

CDR3 amino acids: CSASYDWRSYF. The CDR3 bases are TGCAGTGCTAGTTATGATTGGCGTTCGTACTTC. The chain has TRBV20-1 and TRBJ2-7, with no clear D. The germline V and J ends were trimmed by 3 bases and 12 bases, with 15 bases remaining between them. The CDR3 contains 11 residues. The germline V gene has CDR1 DFQATT and CDR2 SNEGSKA (reference sequence).

This clone has just one count. This chain connects TRBV5-5 to TRBJ1-2, with D hard to call. V lost 4 bases and J lost 3, with 10 bases in between. In germline, CDR1 is SGHKS, CDR2 YYEKEE (reference sequence). This CDR3 comprises 13 residues. The CDR3 DNA is TGTGCCAGCAGCCCATCCGGAGACTATGGCTACACCTTC. Translated, it gives CASSPSGDYGYTF.

In this sample, this clone turned up a few times. This chain uses TRBV6-1 with TRBJ1-5; D remains unclear. This CDR3 spans 12 amino acids. Germline values: CDR1 MNHNS, CDR2 SASEGT. V was cut by 8 bases and J by 1 base, with 6 bases left in between. As DNA, the CDR3 is TGTGCCAGCGCGCCCAGCAATCAGCCCCAGCATTTT. Protein: CASAPSNQPQHF.

In this sample, this clone turned up a few times. The chain uses TRBV28 and TRBJ2-1; 9 positions match TRBD1. Losses at the gene ends were 5 bases for V and 7 bases for J; bases not matched to a gene: 27. The CDR3 sequence is 21 residues long. Germline V gene sequence: CDR1 MDHEN, CDR2 SYDVKM. DNA for the CDR3: TGTGCCAGCAGTCCCGACAGAACCTCGAACAGGGGGCAGGTTGTACAGAATGAGCAGTTCTTC. Its protein is CASSPDRTSNRGQVVQNEQFF.

The chain uses TRBV7-9 and TRBJ2-5, with 7 bases matching TRBD1. The CDR3 covers 15 residues. Germline V gene data show CDR1 as SEHNR and CDR2 as FQNEAQ (reference sequence). V lost 2 bases and J lost 0; bases outside the gene matches: 3. This chain's CDR3 is CASSLWGQNQETQYF. In DNA, the CDR3 is TGTGCCAGCAGCTTATGGGGACAGAACCAAGAGACCCAGTACTTC. The complete variable domain, with remaining parts taken from reference TRBV7-9 and TRBJ2-5, reads DTGVSQNPRHKITKRGQNVTFRCDPISEHNRLYWYRQTLGQGPEFLTYFQNEAQLEKSRLLSDRFSAERPKGSFSTLEIQRTEQGDSAMYLCASSLWGQNQETQYFGPGTRLLVL.

The V and J genes are TRBV6-6 and TRBJ1-1, with D perhaps matching TRBD1 (5 bases). The CDR3 spans 15 residues. Germline V gene data show CDR1 as MNHNY and CDR2 as SVGAGI (reference sequence). Deletions cut 2 bases from V and 4 bases from J, with 14 bases between. DNA for the CDR3: TGTGCCAGCAGTTACGTACAGGCTCCTCGCACTGAAGCTTTCTTT. Protein sequence: CASSYVQAPRTEAFF.

This clone turned up a few times. The V gene is TRBV2, the J gene TRBJ1-6; TRBD1 matches at 7 bases. V trimming: 6 bases; J trimming: 0 bases; junction bases outside the gene matches: 17. This CDR3 region has 20 residues. Looked up from germline, CDR1 is SNHLY and CDR2 is FYNNEI. CDR3 in DNA: TGTGCCAGCAGGGACCACCTTGTAACGGGACAGAGCTCCTATAATTCACCCCTCCACTTT. This gives the protein CASRDHLVTGQSSYNSPLHF. Full variable domain (missing parts from reference TRBV2 and TRBJ1-6): EPEVTQTPSHQVTQMGQEVILRCVPISNHLYFYWYRQILGQKVEFLVSFYNNEISEKSEIFDDQFSVERPDGSNFTLKIRSTKLEDSAMYFCASRDHLVTGQSSYNSPLHFGNGTRLTVT.

This clone was seen ten or more times. Other nucleotide sequences from this sample produce the same CDR3. The V gene is TRBV28, the J gene TRBJ1-4, with D perhaps matching TRBD1 (6 bases). V dropped 5 bases and J dropped 0 bases, with 13 bases sitting between them. CDR1 and CDR2 from the germline V gene are MDHEN and SYDVKM. The CDR3 spans 16 residues. The CDR3, as DNA: TGTGCCAGCAGTGGGGGGGCGGGAGCAACTAATGAAAAACTGTTTTTT. It specifies CASSGGAGATNEKLFF.

CDR3 loop: CASSLEGVGTVSYEQYF. The CDR3 nucleotides are TGTGCCAGCAGCTTAGAAGGGGTTGGGACAGTCTCCTACGAGCAGTACTTC. This sequence joins TRBV7-8 and TRBJ2-7, with TRBD1 matching 7 bases. The CDR3 runs to 17 residues. Germline CDR1 SGHVS, CDR2 FQNEAQ. J lost 0 bases, V lost 1 base, and 9 bases had no gene match.